This T cell receptor beta chain was sequenced during a study of T cell responses to AZD1222 COVID-19 vaccine. Turning to the study itself: Second-dose intervals near 4 or 12 weeks were combined.

General study points: Just five or six AZD1222 recipients were seropositive at baseline. Targeting of unmutated variant regions was reportedly seen in nearly half of spike-specific TCRs. Among vaccine-associated CD4 TCRs, coverage spanned spike, with dominance at 160-218 and 743-854.

V dropped 5 bases and J dropped 4; count of bases not matched to a gene: 4. Germline loops: CDR1 LNHDA, CDR2 SQIVND (reference sequence). The CDR3 sequence is 14 residues long. Here immunoSEQ multiplex PCR was the method, and the copy in TCRdb shows in-frame clones only, minus some. In the table there are roughly 110,000 clones, around 82% of which are singletons. About this clone itself: Its antigen remains unknown.

The chain uses TRBV19 and TRBJ2-5; 10 nucleotides match TRBD2. The receptor's source is an adult in good health. The sequencing here drew on peripheral blood, taken on day 0 of AZD1222 vaccination. CDR3 nucleotides: TGTGCCAGTAGTGTAGCGGGAGGTCGAGAGACCCAGTACTTC. Translating gives CASSVAGGRETQYF.